This T cell receptor beta chain appears in the sequencing data of a study of blood T cell repertoires in COVID-19. The overall study: Spain, Italy and the United States supplied samples that represented acute and convalescent COVID-19. PBMCs, B-cell-depleted T cells, or T cells provided the cDNA or gDNA that made up the material.

Germline CDR1 and CDR2: SEHNR and FQNEAQ (reference sequence). The V end was cut by 5 bases, the J end by 0 bases, with 11 bases between. The CDR3 has 14 amino acids. Authors' methods: Reference gene primers were amplified, and this amplification served to estimate nucleated cell counts. Data came from immunoSEQ multiplex PCR; TCRdb stores just in-frame clones and leaves some out. V and J calls and clone size are those listed in that table; D and trimming were worked out from the DNA. The repertoire holds 40,000 to 45,000 clones, with approximately 70% as singletons. Sequencing was carried out using peripheral blood. This chain uses TRBV7-9 with TRBJ2-7; D not certain. This receptor was taken from an elderly man with acute or convalescent COVID-19. The CDR3, as DNA: TGTGCCAGCAGCCAAAACCCCGGCTCCTACGAGCAGTACTTC. Translation: CASSQNPGSYEQYF.